This is a list of T cell receptor beta chains from one sample in a study of cytomegalovirus exposure and HLA in healthy donors. TCRdb's table, derived via immunoSEQ multiplex PCR, lists solely in-frame clones and lacks some. The data show 120,000 or so clones, about 80% seen once. Source material: PBMCs. These receptors all stem from a woman aged 45 to 65 in good health and CMV-seronegative. CDR3s include the opening cysteine and the closing phenylalanine or tryptophan. D genes are given only for firm matches. Some rows mark clone size as missing; the rest say once, few, many or name a class of expanded clone.

D: NA
J: TRBJ1-5
size: NA
V: TRBV11-2
CDR3: CASSFSDGINQPQHF
DNA: TGTGCCAGCAGCTTTTCGGACGGGATCAATCAGCCCCAGCATTTT

D: NA
J: TRBJ2-7
size: NA
V: TRBV6-5
CDR3: CASSYSIPDIPYEQYF
DNA: TGTGCCAGCAGTTACTCGATACCGGACATACCCTACGAGCAGTACTTC

D: TRBD1
J: TRBJ1-1
size: NA
V: TRBV6-5
CDR3: CASRLGGQGWNEAFF
DNA: TGTGCCAGCAGATTAGGTGGACAGGGCTGGAATGAAGCTTTCTTT

D: NA
J: TRBJ1-3
size: NA
V: TRBV28
CDR3: CASSYPGVSSGNTIYF
DNA: TGTGCCAGCAGTTATCCAGGGGTGAGCTCTGGAAACACCATATATTTT

D: NA
J: TRBJ1-5
size: few
V: TRBV4-3
CDR3: CASSQDREGSQHF
DNA: TGCGCCAGCAGCCAAGATAGGGAGGGGTCCCAGCATTTT

D: TRBD1
J: TRBJ2-2
size: few
V: TRBV6-6
CDR3: CASSWGQTTGELFF
DNA: TGTGCCAGCAGTTGGGGACAGACCACCGGGGAGCTGTTTTTT

D: NA
J: TRBJ2-1
size: NA
V: TRBV2
CDR3: CASSQNRGGNEQFF
DNA: TGTGCCAGCAGTCAAAACAGGGGGGGCAATGAGCAGTTCTTC

D: TRBD2
J: TRBJ2-7
size: NA
V: TRBV5-5
CDR3: CASSLDLGTRTWQYF
DNA: TGTGCCAGCAGCTTGGATTTGGGGACTAGAACTTGGCAGTACTTC

D: NA
J: TRBJ2-7
size: once
V: TRBV7-2
CDR3: CASSLESGANYEQYF
DNA: TGTGCCAGCAGCTTAGAGTCAGGGGCGAACTACGAGCAGTACTTC

D: TRBD2
J: TRBJ2-7
size: NA
V: TRBV27
CDR3: CASSLGLAGDYEQYF
DNA: TGTGCCAGCAGTTTAGGGCTAGCGGGAGACTACGAGCAGTACTTC

D: TRBD1
J: TRBJ2-1
size: NA
V: TRBV5-4
CDR3: CASSLGGQGVSEQFF
DNA: TGTGCCAGCAGCTTGGGGGGACAGGGGGTAAGTGAGCAGTTCTTC

D: NA
J: TRBJ1-1
size: NA
V: TRBV6-4
CDR3: CASSDLPRDGTEAFF
DNA: TGTGCCAGCAGTGACCTCCCCCGGGATGGAACTGAAGCTTTCTTT

D: TRBD2
J: TRBJ2-2
size: NA
V: TRBV5-1
CDR3: CASSTRTSVNTGELFF
DNA: TGCGCCAGCAGCACGCGCACTAGCGTTAACACCGGGGAGCTGTTTTTT